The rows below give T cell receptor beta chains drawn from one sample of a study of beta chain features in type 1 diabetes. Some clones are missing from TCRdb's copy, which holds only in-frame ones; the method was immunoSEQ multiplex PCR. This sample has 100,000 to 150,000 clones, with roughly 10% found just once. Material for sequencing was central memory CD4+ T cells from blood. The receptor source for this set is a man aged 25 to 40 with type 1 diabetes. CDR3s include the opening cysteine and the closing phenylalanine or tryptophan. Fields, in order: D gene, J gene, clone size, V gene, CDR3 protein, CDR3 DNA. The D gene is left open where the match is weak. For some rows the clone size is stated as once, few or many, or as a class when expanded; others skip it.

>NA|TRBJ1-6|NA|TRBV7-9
CASSPPLGRDNSPLHF
TGTGCCAGCAGCCCGCCCCTGGGCAGGGATAATTCACCCCTCCACTTT
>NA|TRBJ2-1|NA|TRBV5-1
CASSLMGGANNEQFF
TGCGCCAGCAGCTTGATGGGCGGGGCCAACAATGAGCAGTTCTTC
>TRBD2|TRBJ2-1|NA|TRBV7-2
CASSQAGGSAYNEQFF
TGTGCCAGCAGCCAAGCGGGGGGTAGCGCCTACAATGAGCAGTTCTTC
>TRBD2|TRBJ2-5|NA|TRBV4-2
CASSRQHGTSGGETQYF
TGTGCCAGCAGCCGACAACACGGGACTAGCGGGGGGGAGACCCAGTACTTC
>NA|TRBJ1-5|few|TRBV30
CAWSVRGGQPQHF
TGTGCCTGGAGTGTAAGAGGGGGACAGCCCCAGCATTTT
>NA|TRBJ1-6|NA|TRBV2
CASSVTGQPANSPLHF
TGTGCCAGCAGTGTCACTGGACAGCCAGCGAATTCACCCCTCCACTTT
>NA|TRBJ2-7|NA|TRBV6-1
CASSEGDTTTYEQYF
TGTGCCAGCAGTGAGGGGGACACTACCACCTACGAGCAGTACTTC
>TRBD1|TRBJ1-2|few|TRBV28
CASRLQGANGYTF
TGTGCCAGCAGGCTACAGGGGGCCAATGGCTACACCTTC
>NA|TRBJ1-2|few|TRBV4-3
CASSQDGRESVYTF
TGCGCCAGCAGCCAAGATGGCCGGGAATCCGTCTACACCTTC
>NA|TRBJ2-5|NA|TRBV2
CASSASGGASLGTQYF
TGTGCCAGCAGTGCCTCCGGTGGAGCAAGCCTGGGGACCCAGTACTTC
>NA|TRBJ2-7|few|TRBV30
CAWSAPQYEQYF
TGTGCCTGGAGTGCGCCCCAGTACGAGCAGTACTTC
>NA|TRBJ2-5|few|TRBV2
CATSFGGAGETQYF
TGTGCCACCTCGTTTGGGGGGGCAGGTGAGACCCAGTACTTC
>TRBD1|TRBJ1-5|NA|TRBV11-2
CASSFGQGDQPQHF
TGTGCCAGCAGCTTTGGACAGGGTGATCAGCCCCAGCATTTT
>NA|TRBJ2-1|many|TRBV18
CASSPQGYNEQFF
TGTGCCAGCTCACCACAGGGGTACAATGAGCAGTTCTTC
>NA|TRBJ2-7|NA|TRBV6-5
CASRFTIQASEQYF
TGTGCCAGCAGATTCACAATACAGGCCAGCGAGCAGTACTTC
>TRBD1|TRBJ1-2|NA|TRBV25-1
CASSERPGQGDDHGYTF
TGTGCCAGCAGTGAGCGACCGGGACAGGGGGACGATCATGGCTACACCTTC
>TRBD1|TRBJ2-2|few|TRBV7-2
CASRAWTGGDTGELFF
TGTGCCAGCAGAGCCTGGACAGGGGGCGACACCGGGGAGCTGTTTTTT
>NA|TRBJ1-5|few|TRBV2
CASSGEVGQPQHF
TGTGCCAGCAGTGGGGAGGTGGGGCAGCCCCAGCATTTT
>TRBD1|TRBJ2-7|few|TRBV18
CASSAGVDRGVYEQYF
TGTGCCAGCTCAGCGGGAGTGGACAGGGGCGTTTACGAGCAGTACTTC
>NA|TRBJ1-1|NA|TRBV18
CASSPINTEAFF
TGTGCCAGCTCACCAATAAACACTGAAGCTTTCTTT
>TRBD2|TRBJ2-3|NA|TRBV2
CASSGLAGVASTDTQYF
TGTGCCAGCAGTGGACTAGCGGGGGTGGCTAGCACAGATACGCAGTATTTT
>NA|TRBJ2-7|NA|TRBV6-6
CASRDNLYEQYF
TGTGCCTCCCGGGACAACCTCTACGAGCAGTACTTC
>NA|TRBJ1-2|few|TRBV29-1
CSVDDDGEGGNYGYTF
TGCAGCGTTGATGATGACGGGGAGGGCGGTAACTATGGCTACACCTTC
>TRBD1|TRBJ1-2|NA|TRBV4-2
CASSQGQGVNYGYTF
TGTGCCAGCAGCCAAGGGCAGGGGGTAAACTATGGCTACACCTTC
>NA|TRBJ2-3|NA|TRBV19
CASVESHGGPQYF
TGTGCCAGTGTTGAGAGTCATGGAGGGCCGCAGTATTTT
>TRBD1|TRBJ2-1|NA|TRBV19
CASRTGAENEQFF
TGTGCCAGTAGGACAGGGGCGGAGAATGAGCAGTTCTTC
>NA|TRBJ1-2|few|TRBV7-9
CASSLDGGSGYTF
TGTGCCAGCAGCTTAGATGGGGGCTCGGGCTACACCTTC
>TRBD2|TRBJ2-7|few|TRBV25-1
CASSKPGGDYEQYF
TGTGCCAGCAGTAAACCGGGGGGAGACTACGAGCAGTACTTC
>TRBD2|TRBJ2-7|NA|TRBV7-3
CASSAHPGGAYEQYF
TGTGCCAGCAGCGCCCACCCCGGGGGGGCCTACGAGCAGTACTTC
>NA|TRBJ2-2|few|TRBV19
CASREGRSTGELFF
TGTGCCAGTAGGGAGGGGCGGAGCACCGGGGAGCTGTTTTTT
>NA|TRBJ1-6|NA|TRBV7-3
CASSADPNSPLHF
TGTGCCAGCAGCGCGGATCCCAATTCACCCCTCCACTTT
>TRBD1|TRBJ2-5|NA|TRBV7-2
CASSIRQGAGETQYF
TGTGCCAGCAGCATAAGACAGGGGGCAGGAGAGACCCAGTACTTC
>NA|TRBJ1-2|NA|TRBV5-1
CASSLGQIVAEGYTF
TGCGCCAGCAGCTTGGGACAGATAGTAGCGGAGGGCTACACCTTC
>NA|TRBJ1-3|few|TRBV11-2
CASSFGASGNTIYF
TGTGCCAGCAGCTTCGGAGCCTCTGGAAACACCATATATTTT
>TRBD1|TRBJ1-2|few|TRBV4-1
CASSQAGGYGYTF
TGCGCCAGCAGCCAAGCAGGGGGCTATGGCTACACCTTC
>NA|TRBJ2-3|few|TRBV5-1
CASRQGADTQYF
TGCGCCAGCCGCCAAGGAGCAGATACGCAGTATTTT
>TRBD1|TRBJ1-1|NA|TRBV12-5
CASGKDRGRTEAFF
TGTGCTAGTGGTAAGGACAGGGGTAGGACTGAAGCTTTCTTT
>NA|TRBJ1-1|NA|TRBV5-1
CASSVPGGTEAFF
TGCGCCAGCAGCGTTCCCGGGGGGACTGAAGCTTTCTTT
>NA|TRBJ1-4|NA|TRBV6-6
CASRVPVNEKLFF
TGTGCCAGCAGAGTCCCAGTGAATGAAAAACTGTTTTTT
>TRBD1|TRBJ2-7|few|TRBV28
CATRGQGAYEQYF
TGTGCCACCCGGGGACAGGGGGCCTACGAGCAGTACTTC
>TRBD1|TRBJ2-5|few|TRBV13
CASSSARTGRETQYF
TGTGCCAGCAGCTCCGCACGGACAGGGAGGGAGACCCAGTACTTC
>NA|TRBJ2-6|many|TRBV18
CASSLAGGSGANVLTF
TGTGCCAGCTCTCTCGCCGGAGGCTCTGGGGCCAACGTCCTGACTTTC
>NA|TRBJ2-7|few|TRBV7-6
CASSLTNDYEQYF
TGTGCCAGCAGCTTGACAAACGACTACGAGCAGTACTTC
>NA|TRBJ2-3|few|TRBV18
CASSPGATDTQYF
TGTGCCAGCTCACCAGGGGCCACAGATACGCAGTATTTT
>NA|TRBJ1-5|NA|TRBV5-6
CASSLSPNRNQPQHF
TGTGCCAGCAGCTTAAGTCCTAACAGGAATCAGCCCCAGCATTTT
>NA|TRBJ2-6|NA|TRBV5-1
CASSSPGVGANVLTF
TGCGCCAGCAGCTCTCCGGGGGTTGGGGCCAACGTCCTGACTTTC
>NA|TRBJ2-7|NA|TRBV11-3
CASSLDWSSYEQYF
TGTGCCAGCAGCTTGGACTGGAGCTCCTACGAGCAGTACTTC
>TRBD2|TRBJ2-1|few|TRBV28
CASSLRLAGGRYNEQFF
TGTGCCAGCAGTCTGAGACTAGCGGGGGGGCGATACAATGAGCAGTTCTTC
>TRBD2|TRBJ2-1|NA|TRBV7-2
CASSFGTSGGGREQFF
TGTGCCAGCAGCTTTGGGACTAGCGGGGGTGGTCGCGAGCAGTTCTTC